This section outlines one T cell receptor (beta chain) sequence together with its context. This clonotype was counted between two and nine times. What this receptor recognizes is not known. Base quality data are lacking; no much larger clone is found one base away. This entry is derived from a study of T-cell memory formation after mild COVID-19 (dated by TCRdb to 2020 to 2022). Some background on the complete study: TCR sequence clusters from the two donors were largely donor specific. The cohort was made up of two young adult volunteers, one female and one male, who were previously healthy. Longitudinal TCRalpha and TCRbeta repertoire sequencing tracked T-cell clones expanding and contracting after mild COVID-19 in two donors. General study outcomes and caveats: Some responding clones were detected in pre-infection memory, which suggested that pre-existing cross-reactive memory T cells had joined the SARS-CoV-2 response. Whether the second-wave clones peaking on day 37 were SARS-CoV-2 specific was not confirmed. Only two mild cases were covered in the study, and larger cohorts including severe cases with pre-infection samples were considered necessary. Contracting CD4+ clones appeared mostly in the CM and EM memory subsets, whereas CD8+ clones were enriched in EMRA. From day 15 to 85, contracting clones showed balanced CD4/CD8 phenotypes, whereas a second wave of clones that expanded from day 15 to 37 leaned towards CD4+.

Data came from an Illumina NovaSeq 6000. TCRalpha and TCRbeta cDNA libraries were built by 5'RACE with constant-segment primers, adding sample barcodes and unique molecular identifiers. RNA was extracted from every sample with Trizol reagent. Libraries were amplified in two PCR steps, with a second sample barcode and Illumina TruSeq adapters added in the second step. Sequencing of libraries was performed on an Illumina NovaSeq with 2 x 150 bp paired-end reads. Per the original workflow: Reads were demultiplexed and collapsed into UMI-guided consensus sequences with migec v1.2.7. With mixcr v2.1.11, UMI consensuses were aligned to TRA and TRB V and J templates and assembled into clonotypes. Expanded or contracted clonotypes were those called significant by both edgeR and NoisET, with noise models trained on biological replicates. For edgeR calls, the cutoffs were a false discovery rate-adjusted p below 0.01 and a log2 fold-change threshold of 1. PCA with hierarchical clustering of max-normalized trajectories of the 1000 most abundant clonotypes was used as exploratory dynamics analysis. Each responding clone was given a CD4 or CD8 phenotype based on the CD4+ and CD8+ repertoires, which had been sequenced separately. TCRdb trimmed public reads at Q25 via fastp, called clones via MiXCR and kept in-frame beta chains. Each CDR3 protein appears once, grouped with its most common genes and DNA. These V and J calls originate from TCRdb's pipeline instead of the authors' own analysis. This sample is represented by fewer than 400,000 distinct CDR3 sequences; roughly 15% of them were singletons. The ten largest clones take up approximately 21% of the sample.

The CDR3 numbers 14 residues from cysteine through phenylalanine. Of all the DNA, just the CDR3 is kept, 42 bases in frame from base 1. V gives up 7 bases and J gives up 5 bases, and the segment between their germline ends measures 17 bases. CDR1 is given as MNHNY and CDR2 as SVGAGI, both from the germline V gene (reference sequence). Ficoll-Paque density gradient centrifugation was the method used to isolate PBMCs. Source material: PBMCs or a T cell subset sorted from them (not recorded which). This clonotype was sampled from a man between 18 and 35 years old who had mild COVID-19 (a few samples of this study predate the infection). The sample titles of this study are shuffled in the database, so cell type and time point are left out; the donor was told from shared clones. The chain is made from TRBV6-6 and TRBJ2-5; a weak D assignment points to TRBD1 (5 bases agree). The nucleotide sequence reads as follows: TGTGCCAGCAATATCCCAGGGATCGGGGAGACCCAGTACTTC. This encodes CASNIPGIGETQYF.